This TCR beta chain was captured in a study of human T cells and chemical hapten exposure. CDR1 is SGHTA and CDR2 is FQGNSA in the germline V gene. Trimming removed 1 base from V and 3 bases from J; junction bases left unmatched: 5. The CDR3 extends over 15 amino acids. This clonotype was seen more than once but under ten times. Via MiXCR, TCRdb re-called the RACE reads, giving one row per CDR3 protein. The sample consists of roughly 40,000 distinct CDR3 sequences, under 12% of them appearing once. Stated time point: pre-sensitization, week 0. Treatment given: therapeutic diphenylcyclopropenone sensitization with weekly scalp DPC.

The sequencing used whole blood, collected in connection with sensitization to the hapten diphenylcyclopropenone (DPC). The TCR comes from a man aged 25 to 40 with alopecia areata. Some clones in this sample may be carry-over from other donors' samples. The chain recombines TRBV7-2 with TRBJ2-7; 8 bases line up with TRBD1. The CDR3 DNA sequence: TGTGCCAGCAGCTTAGAGCCGGGACAGGTCTACGAGCAGTACTTC. Amino acid sequence: CASSLEPGQVYEQYF.